The 14 T cell receptor beta chains below come from one sample, sequenced in a study of cytomegalovirus exposure and HLA in healthy donors. The PCR was carried out with 60 Vbeta primers and 13 Jbeta primers. TCRdb keeps only in-frame clones here, not all; method: immunoSEQ multiplex PCR. This table has 200,000 to 300,000 clones, approximately 81% appearing once. The sequencing input was PBMCs. The receptors were gathered from a woman in her fifties or sixties in good health and CMV-seropositive.

The chain combines TRBV6-6 with TRBJ1-3; tentatively, D is TRBD1 (6 bases). With 6 bases removed from V and 2 bases from J, the gap between germline ends came to 11 bases. Germline V gene data show CDR1 as MNHNY and CDR2 as SVGAGI (reference sequence). The CDR3 totals 14 residues. CDR3 nucleotide sequence: TGTGCCAGCAGCCGGACAGATACTGGAAACACCATATATTTT. As protein: CASSRTDTGNTIYF.

The chain carries TRBV5-1 and TRBJ2-7; 8 nucleotides agree with TRBD2. The V and J ends lost 8 bases and 3 bases, in that order; junction bases with no gene match: 10. This CDR3 comprises 14 residues. CDR1 SGHRS and CDR2 YFSETQ come from the germline V gene. CDR3 coding DNA: TGCGCCAGTAAGTTAGCGGGAAATAACTACGAGCAGTACTTC. Its translation: CASKLAGNNYEQYF.

The chain carries TRBV12-5 and TRBJ2-7, with 12 bases identical to TRBD2. This CDR3 spans 14 amino acids. The trim removed 6 bases at V and 6 bases at J, leaving 6 bases unmatched. Germline lookup yields CDR1 LGHNT and CDR2 FRNRAP. The CDR3 spells CASGVLAGGSEQYF. The DNA for the CDR3 is TGTGCTAGTGGGGTACTAGCGGGAGGAAGCGAGCAGTACTTC.

This chain connects TRBV30 to TRBJ1-6, with D possibly matching TRBD1 (5 bases). The CDR3 length is 13 residues. Trimming cost V 8 bases and J 10 bases, with 18 bases left between them. Germline V lookup: CDR1 GTSNPN, CDR2 SVGIG (reference sequence). CDR3 DNA: TGTGCCGGCGCACAGGAGAGCAGATCACCCCTCCACTTT. Translated: CAGAQESRSPLHF.

J is TRBJ2-1 and V is TRBV10-3, with a weak D call TRBD2 (5 bases). Germline V gene sequence: CDR1 ENHRY, CDR2 SYGVKD. Between the trimmed V and J ends, which lost 3 bases and 4 bases, there was a span of 10 bases. The CDR3 is 14 amino acids. The CDR3 is CAISEASHYNEQFF. Written as DNA, the CDR3 is TGTGCCATCAGTGAAGCTAGCCATTACAATGAGCAGTTCTTC.

The chain joins TRBV19 to TRBJ1-5; D is possibly TRBD1 (6 bases). Germline V CDR1 and CDR2: LNHDA, SQIVND (reference sequence). This CDR3 contains 18 residues. V lost 2 bases, J lost 4 bases, and 21 bases lay in between. CDR3 DNA: TGTGCCAGTAGTATATTGGGGGCCATATACCATAAAAATCAGCCCCAGCATTTT. It encodes CASSILGAIYHKNQPQHF.

This clone showed up just once. The genes are TRBV27 and TRBJ1-2; 9 nucleotides line up with TRBD1. CDR3 length equals 17 residues. The germline V gene has CDR1 MNHEY and CDR2 SMNVEV (reference sequence). With V trimmed by 5 bases and J by 2 bases, 12 bases remained unmatched. The CDR3 DNA is TGTGCCAGCAGTCTCTGGGGACAGGGCACCACCAACTATGGCTACACCTTC. Protein: CASSLWGQGTTNYGYTF.

The genes are TRBV19 and TRBJ1-5, with a possible D match to TRBD1 (6 bases). The CDR3 spans 15 residues. In germline, CDR1 is LNHDA, CDR2 SQIVND (reference sequence). V lost 1 base and J lost 3, with 10 bases in between. The CDR3 is CASSIVGQNNQPQHF. CDR3 bases: TGTGCCAGTAGTATAGTAGGACAGAACAATCAGCCCCAGCATTTT.

Turning to this clone: The same CDR3 can be traced to other DNA sequences in this sample. The V call is TRBV19, the J call TRBJ1-1, with D tentatively TRBD1 (5 bases). Germline V lookup: CDR1 LNHDA, CDR2 SQIVND (reference sequence). This CDR3 comprises 14 residues. V was trimmed by 3 bases and J by 0 bases, leaving 8 bases between them. The CDR3 nucleotides are TGTGCCAGTAGTATCGCAGGGATGAACACTGAAGCTTTCTTT. Amino acids: CASSIAGMNTEAFF.

The CDR3 is CASSASGYEQYF. CDR3 DNA: TGTGCCAGCAGCGCTAGCGGCTACGAGCAGTACTTC. The V call is TRBV2, the J call TRBJ2-7; 7 bases map to TRBD2. V dropped 6 bases and J dropped 3; count of bases not matched to a gene: 2. This CDR3 contains 12 residues. CDR1 is SNHLY and CDR2 is FYNNEI in the germline V gene.

CDR3 DNA sequence: TGCAGCGTTGAAGGACACATACAAGAGACCCAGTACTTC. Translated, it gives CSVEGHIQETQYF. The chain combines TRBV29-1 with TRBJ2-5; D gene unclear. The CDR3 covers 13 residues. CDR1 and CDR2 from the germline V gene are SQVTM and ANQGSEA. V lost 1 base, J lost 2 bases, and 8 bases lay in between. Drawing the rest from reference TRBV29-1 and TRBJ2-5, the complete variable domain is SAVISQKPSRDICQRGTSLTIQCQVDSQVTMMFWYRQQPGQSLTLIATANQGSEATYESGFVIDKFPISRPNLTFSTLTVSNMSPEDSSIYLCSVEGHIQETQYFGPGTRLLVL.

The CDR3 loop reads CASQGGTYEQYF. CDR3 in DNA: TGTGCCAGTCAGGGGGGAACCTACGAGCAGTACTTC. This rearrangement joins TRBV6-5 to TRBJ2-7; tentative D call: TRBD1 (7 bases). Trimming pared 9 bases from V and 2 bases from J, leaving 11 bases between. The germline V gene has CDR1 MNHEY and CDR2 SVGAGI. The CDR3 length is 12 residues.

The chain combines TRBV27 with TRBJ2-5; weak D call: TRBD2 (5 bases). The CDR3 runs to 14 residues. The germline CDR1 and CDR2 sequences are MNHEY and SMNVEV (reference sequence). V lost 8 bases to trimming and J lost 4 bases, with 17 bases between them. As DNA, the CDR3 is TGTGCCAGCCGGCGCTGGGGAGATGGAGAGACCCAGTACTTC. Its translation is CASRRWGDGETQYF.

This chain joins TRBV5-6 and TRBJ1-1; D is unclear. The V gene lost 5 bases and the J gene lost 1 base, with 12 bases spanning the gap. There are 14 residues in the CDR3. Looked up from germline, CDR1 is SGHDT and CDR2 is YYEEEE. CDR3 sequence: CASSLITQNTEAFF. CDR3 nucleotides: TGTGCCAGCAGTCTTATTACTCAGAACACTGAAGCTTTCTTT.